The 24 T cell receptor beta chains reported below all come from one sample, sequenced in a study of T cells after posttransplantation cyclophosphamide. Here immunoSEQ multiplex PCR was the method, and the copy in TCRdb shows in-frame clones only, minus some. Observed are 25,000 to 35,000 clones, no singletons, with the top ten taking around 4.8%. What was sequenced was PBMCs. The receptors come from a woman aged 30 to 39 in good health and a related stem cell transplant donor.

The chain is built from TRBV9 and TRBJ2-2, with a possible D match to TRBD2 (5 bases). From germline, CDR1 is SGDLS and CDR2 YYNGEE. V lost 4 bases, J lost 3 bases, and 13 bases lay in between. The CDR3 is made up of 15 amino acids. CDR3 loop: CASSIGLLDTGELFF. CDR3 nucleotide sequence: TGTGCCAGCAGCATAGGACTCCTCGACACCGGGGAGCTGTTTTTT.

This clone has a count of ten or more. The chain uses TRBV5-6 and TRBJ1-2; 8 bases map to TRBD1. CDR1 is SGHDT and CDR2 is YYEEEE in the germline V gene. This CDR3 has 15 residues. Trimming took 0 bases from V and 2 from J; bases not matched to a gene: 3. CDR3 DNA sequence: TGTGCCAGCAGCTTGGGGGACAGGATGAACTATGGCTACACCTTC. Translating it yields CASSLGDRMNYGYTF.

Ten or more counts support this clone. The chain employs TRBV6-5 and TRBJ2-7; TRBD2 agrees at 11 bases. In germline, CDR1 is MNHEY, CDR2 SVGAGI. The CDR3 length is 16 residues. V dropped 0 bases and J dropped 3; count of bases not matched to a gene: 4. The CDR3 here is CASSYSKLAGVYEQYF. The CDR3 DNA reads TGTGCCAGCAGTTACTCAAAACTAGCGGGGGTCTACGAGCAGTACTTC.

This clone was seen only a few times. The J gene is TRBJ2-2, the V gene TRBV6-6; a weak D match, TRBD2 (5 bases). Trimming took 9 bases from V and 0 from J, leaving 8 bases between them. Germline V lookup: CDR1 MNHNY, CDR2 SVGAGI (reference sequence). The CDR3 is made up of 13 amino acids. The CDR3 reads CASHGANTGELFF. The CDR3 DNA is TGTGCCAGTCACGGGGCGAACACCGGGGAGCTGTTTTTT.

This clone was seen many times. This chain joins TRBV6-4 and TRBJ1-6; 7 bases match TRBD1. Germline CDR1 is MRHNA and CDR2 is SNTAGT. The J segment lost 12 bases and the V segment lost 5 bases, leaving 10 bases of the junction unmatched. CDR3 size: 14 residues. CDR3 bases: TGTGCCAGCAGTAGGGACAGATTCTCGCAACCCCTCCACTTT. Its protein product is CASSRDRFSQPLHF.

This clone was seen ten or more times. J is TRBJ1-2 and V is TRBV27; D remains unclear. The germline gives CDR1 MNHEY, CDR2 SMNVEV (reference sequence). V was trimmed by 5 bases and J by 4 bases, leaving 26 bases between them. The CDR3 runs 18 residues. In DNA, the CDR3 is TGTGCCAGCAGTGAGGGTATCCGCCTCCGCGATCGTTCCTATGGCTACACCTTC. This encodes CASSEGIRLRDRSYGYTF.

This clone occurred a few times. V and J are TRBV30 and TRBJ2-5; D call uncertain. The assigned J gene may be wrong: the sequence end matches TRBJ2-7 better. The germline V gene has CDR1 GTSNPN and CDR2 SVGIG (reference sequence). The length of the CDR3 is 11 residues. For the CDR3, the DNA is TGTGCCTGGAGGGTCTCCTACGAGCAGTACTTC. This encodes CAWRVSYEQYF.

This clone was found many times. This chain links TRBV5-5 with TRBJ1-2, with 8 bases identical to TRBD1. V shed 4 bases, J shed 5 bases, and the junction held 10 bases outside the gene matches. CDR1 is SGHKS and CDR2 is YYEKEE in the germline V gene (reference sequence). There are 15 residues in the CDR3. The CDR3 DNA is TGTGCCAGCAGCCCAGAGTGGACAGGGCTTTATGGCTACACCTTC. Protein: CASSPEWTGLYGYTF.

There are many counts of this clone. This chain links TRBV7-7 with TRBJ2-1, with 10 bases that match TRBD1. Trimming took 1 base from V and 9 from J; bases not matched to a gene: 6. The CDR3 spans 15 residues. Per germline, CDR1 SSHAT and CDR2 FNYEAQ (reference sequence). CDR3: CASSLGQGAHREQFF. Written as DNA, the CDR3 is TGTGCCAGCAGCTTAGGACAGGGGGCGCATCGTGAGCAGTTCTTC.

This clone was observed at least ten times. The chain employs TRBV12-3 or TRBV12-4 and TRBJ1-1; the match to TRBD1 covers 7 bases. This CDR3 contains 15 residues. After removal of 5 bases from V and 6 bases from J, the junction contained 12 bases not matched to a gene. CDR3 sequence (DNA): TGTGCCAGCAGTCCCCAGGGGGGATGGGGCCCTGAAGCTTTCTTT. The encoded protein is CASSPQGGWGPEAFF.

Many counts were recorded for this clone. The genes are TRBV5-6 and TRBJ1-1; unclear D gene. The V gene's germline CDR1 is SGHDT and CDR2 YYEEEE. Trimming pared 0 bases from V and 0 bases from J, leaving 9 bases between. This CDR3 comprises 15 residues. The CDR3 nucleotides are TGTGCCAGCAGCTTGGTTCGACACCTGAACACTGAAGCTTTCTTT. This translates into CASSLVRHLNTEAFF.

This clone was counted many times. V is TRBV18 and J is TRBJ1-5; D unclear. With 3 bases removed from V and 1 base from J, the gap between germline ends came to 10 bases. This CDR3 comprises 15 residues. Germline V gives CDR1 KGHSH, CDR2 LQKENI. CDR3: CASSPVSVSNQPQHF. The CDR3 nucleotides read TGTGCCAGCTCACCCGTTTCGGTGAGCAATCAGCCCCAGCATTTT.

The V and J genes are TRBV11-2 and TRBJ1-2; 8 nucleotides align to TRBD1. Germline CDR1 SGHAT, CDR2 FQNNGV. J was trimmed by 7 bases and V by 4 bases; bases with no gene match: 8. The CDR3 is 14 amino acids. DNA for the CDR3: TGTGCCAGCAGCTCCATCAGGGGGCGATCTGGCTACACCTTC. Protein: CASSSIRGRSGYTF.

This clone showed up many times. This chain uses TRBV19 with TRBJ2-7; possibly TRBD1 for D (7 bases). V was cut by 3 bases and J by 3 bases, with 15 bases left in between. CDR1 and CDR2 from the germline V gene are LNHDA and SQIVND (reference sequence). The CDR3 totals 15 residues. CDR3 DNA: TGTGCCAGTAGTATGGGACCCAGGGGGGACTACGAGCAGTACTTC. Protein sequence: CASSMGPRGDYEQYF.

This clone was observed at least ten times. V is TRBV6-5 and J is TRBJ1-4, with TRBD1 matching over 8 bases. Per germline, CDR1 MNHEY and CDR2 SVGAGI. This CDR3 region has 12 residues. J was trimmed by 8 bases and V by 4 bases; bases with no gene match: 0. The CDR3 coding sequence is TGTGCCAGCAGTTGGACAGGGGAAAAACTGTTTTTT. Its translation is CASSWTGEKLFF.

This clone came up many times. This chain connects TRBV5-1 to TRBJ2-1; TRBD2 matches at 8 bases. J gave up 4 bases and V 1 base, and 4 bases lay outside the gene matches. This CDR3 spans 15 amino acids. In germline, CDR1 is SGHRS, CDR2 YFSETQ. CDR3 region: CASSLRSGGYNEQFF. DNA for the CDR3: TGCGCCAGCAGCTTGCGAAGCGGGGGTTACAATGAGCAGTTCTTC. Combining the CDR3 with reference TRBV5-1 and TRBJ2-1 gives the whole variable domain KAGVTQTPRYLIKTRGQQVTLSCSPISGHRSVSWYQQTPGQGLQFLFEYFSETQRNKGNFPGRFSGRQFSNSRSEMNVSTLELGDSALYLCASSLRSGGYNEQFFGPGTRLTVL.

The rearrangement uses TRBV25-1 and TRBJ1-2, with D possibly being TRBD1 (5 bases). The CDR3 has 13 residues. V lost 8 bases and J lost 0, with 10 bases in between. Per germline, CDR1 MGHDK and CDR2 SYGVNS. The CDR3 spells CASALGANYGYTF. Here the CDR3 DNA reads TGTGCCAGCGCCTTAGGGGCTAACTATGGCTACACCTTC.

DNA of the CDR3: TGCGCCAGCAGCTTGGGTCCAAGGGGGGGTGGGAACACTGAAGCTTTCTTT. It yields the protein CASSLGPRGGGNTEAFF. The chain links TRBV5-1 to TRBJ1-1, with D perhaps TRBD1 (6 bases). This CDR3 contains 17 residues. Trimming removed 0 bases from V and 1 base from J, with 16 bases in between. The V gene's germline CDR1 is SGHRS and CDR2 YFSETQ.

This clone was seen at least ten times. The rearrangement uses TRBV7-2 and TRBJ2-7, with 9 bases lining up with TRBD1. This CDR3 contains 13 residues. Looked up from germline, CDR1 is SGHTA and CDR2 is FQGNSA. V trimming: 5 bases; J trimming: 5 bases; junction bases outside the gene matches: 4. CDR3: CASSVGQGNEQYF. DNA of the CDR3: TGTGCCAGCAGCGTAGGACAGGGGAACGAGCAGTACTTC. The variable domain in full, completed from reference TRBV7-2 and TRBJ2-7, reads GAGVSQSPSNKVTEKGKDVELRCDPISGHTALYWYRQSLGQGLEFLIYFQGNSAPDKSGLPSDRFSAERTGGSVSTLTIQRTQQEDSAVYLCASSVGQGNEQYFGPGTRLTVT.

In its sample, this clone was seen a few times. The chain is built from TRBV5-1 and TRBJ2-3, with TRBD2 identical over 8 bases. CDR3 length: 15 amino acids. The V and J ends lost 6 bases and 5 bases, in that order; junction bases with no gene match: 11. Looked up from germline, CDR1 is SGHRS and CDR2 is YFSETQ. The CDR3 region is CASTGIAGKGDTQYF. The CDR3 coding sequence is TGCGCCAGCACCGGGATAGCGGGGAAAGGAGATACGCAGTATTTT.

In its sample, this clone was seen a few times. The chain combines TRBV6-6 with TRBJ1-2, with a possible D match to TRBD1 (6 bases). The CDR3 sequence is 16 residues long. V dropped 2 bases and J dropped 1 base, with 14 bases sitting between them. Germline V gene lookup returns CDR1 MNHNY and CDR2 SVGAGI (reference sequence). The DNA for the CDR3 is TGTGCCAGCAGTTACCCCCCCGGACAGAATAACTATGGCTACACCTTC. Protein sequence: CASSYPPGQNNYGYTF.

In its sample, this clone was seen many times. The genes are TRBV6-2 or TRBV6-3 and TRBJ2-6, with 9 bases that match TRBD1. The CDR3 loop spans 16 amino acids. Germline loops: CDR1 MNHEY, CDR2 SVGEGT. V trimming: 5 bases; J trimming: 5 bases; junction bases outside the gene matches: 7. The CDR3 nucleotides read TGTGCCAGCAGTCGTGGACAGGGGAGGCGGGCCAACGTCCTGACTTTC. Protein: CASSRGQGRRANVLTF.

This clone was counted ten times or more. The V call is TRBV6-2 or TRBV6-3, the J call TRBJ2-1; 11 bases line up with TRBD2. CDR3 length: 14 residues. Looked up from germline, CDR1 is MNHEY and CDR2 is SVGEGT. The V segment lost 6 bases and the J segment 6 bases; nucleotides outside the gene matches: 4. The CDR3 coding sequence is TGTGCCAGCAGACTAGCGGGGGCCCCCAATGAGCAGTTCTTC. It is translated as CASRLAGAPNEQFF.

This clone has a count of ten or more. The chain joins TRBV28 to TRBJ1-6; D is perhaps TRBD1 (6 bases). The V end lost 6 bases, the J end lost 7 bases, and 13 bases lay between the germline ends. The CDR3 runs 14 residues. Germline-derived CDR1 and CDR2 are MDHEN and SYDVKM. The CDR3, as DNA: TGTGCCAGCAGACGACAGGACGTGAATTCACCCCTCCACTTT. Translated, it gives CASRRQDVNSPLHF. Full variable domain (outside the CDR3, taken from reference TRBV28 and TRBJ1-6): DVKVTQSSRYLVKRTGEKVFLECVQDMDHENMFWYRQDPGLGLRLIYFSYDVKMKEKGDIPEGYSVSREKKERFSLILESASTNQTSMYLCASRRQDVNSPLHFGNGTRLTVT.